This TCR beta chain emerged from a study of blood T cells in healthy people across ages. The CDR3 has 14 amino acids. Germline loops: CDR1 ENHRY, CDR2 SYGVKD. Trimming removed 5 bases at V and 4 bases at J, with 12 bases between. Every sample yielded at least 6.5 million isolated PBMCs. The second PCR ran about 6 to 12 cycles with a sample-barcoded 5' primer and J-beta primers. TCRdb fed the 5' RACE reads into MiXCR, producing one record per CDR3 protein. The sample contains some 640,000 distinct CDR3 sequences, about 30% of which appear only once. This clonotype has just a few counts. Its antigen is not identified. Findings and caveats of the study: Age advanced and TCR beta diversity per million T cells fell, roughly linearly.

This sequence was found in a woman of 80 years or more in good health. Sequencing used blood. This rearrangement joins TRBV10-3 to TRBJ1-5; D unclear. DNA for the CDR3: TGTGCCATCAGTTTGGGCAGCGGAAATCAGCCCCAGCATTTT. Its protein is CAISLGSGNQPQHF.